One and the same sample provided the 25 T cell receptor beta chains below, sequenced in a study of cytomegalovirus exposure and HLA in healthy donors. The PCR had 60 Vbeta and 13 Jbeta primers. Profiled with immunoSEQ multiplex PCR; TCRdb holds only in-frame clones, not every one. Here the sample spans 110,000 or so clones, approximately 81% being singletons. Material for sequencing was PBMCs. Every receptor here comes from a young man in good health and CMV-seronegative.

The chain couples TRBV7-2 to TRBJ1-1; D possibly corresponds to TRBD1 (5 bases). Germline CDR1 SGHTA, CDR2 FQGNSA. The CDR3 covers 12 residues. V was pared by 2 bases and J by 7 bases, with 8 bases between. CDR3 coding DNA: TGTGCCAGCAGCTTATTCGGGGGTGAAGCTTTCTTT. This gives the protein CASSLFGGEAFF.

J is TRBJ2-2 and V is TRBV30; 12 bases map to TRBD2. V was pared by 3 bases and J by 4 bases, with 9 bases of the junction left unmatched. The CDR3 has 17 amino acids. Germline V gene data show CDR1 as GTSNPN and CDR2 as SVGIG (reference sequence). Written as DNA, the CDR3 is TGTGCCTGGAGAGCTAGCGGGAGGGTATCGGGCACCGGGGAGCTGTTTTTT. This sequence encodes CAWRASGRVSGTGELFF.

The J gene is TRBJ1-6, the V gene TRBV9; the D is unclear. The V gene lost 6 bases and the J gene lost 10 bases, with 14 bases spanning the gap. CDR1 SGDLS and CDR2 YYNGEE come from the germline V gene. This CDR3 is built from 13 residues. This chain's CDR3 is CASNTQAWSPLHF. The DNA of the CDR3 is TGTGCCAGCAATACGCAGGCTTGGTCACCCCTCCACTTT. The complete variable domain, with remaining parts taken from reference TRBV9 and TRBJ1-6, reads DSGVTQTPKHLITATGQRVTLRCSPRSGDLSVYWYQQSLDQGLQFLIQYYNGEERAKGNILERFSAQQFPDLHSELNLSSLELGDSALYFCASNTQAWSPLHFGNGTRLTVT.

The chain joins TRBV14 to TRBJ2-1, with 9 nucleotides matching TRBD2. The CDR3 sequence is 17 residues long. Germline V lookup: CDR1 SGHDN, CDR2 FVKESK. V lost 3 bases to trimming and J lost 4 bases; unmatched junction nucleotides: 10. CDR3 residues: CASSQAPSGIAYNEQFF. The CDR3 DNA reads TGTGCCAGCAGCCAGGCTCCTAGCGGGATTGCGTACAATGAGCAGTTCTTC.

The chain employs TRBV19 and TRBJ2-1; 7 nucleotides agree with TRBD1. Germline-derived CDR1 and CDR2 are LNHDA and SQIVND (reference sequence). V was clipped by 1 base and J by 4 bases; unmatched bases: 4. This CDR3 spans 15 amino acids. The CDR3, as DNA: TGTGCCAGTAGTATAGCTCCGGACAGGTACAATGAGCAGTTCTTC. Amino acid sequence: CASSIAPDRYNEQFF. The variable domain in full, with the rest retrieved from reference TRBV19 and TRBJ2-1, is DGGITQSPKYLFRKEGQNVTLSCEQNLNHDAMYWYRQDPGQGLRLIYYSQIVNDFQKGDIAEGYSVSREKKESFPLTVTSAQKNPTAFYLCASSIAPDRYNEQFFGPGTRLTVL.

The chain uses TRBV9 and TRBJ2-2; 10 nucleotides line up with TRBD2. This CDR3 spans 18 amino acids. The ends lost 4 bases at V and 4 bases at J; junction bases unmatched: 13. CDR1 and CDR2 (germline): SGDLS, YYNGEE. CDR3 loop: CASSPVSGGALVTGELFF. Here the CDR3 DNA reads TGTGCCAGCAGCCCGGTGAGCGGGGGGGCCCTCGTCACCGGGGAGCTGTTTTTT.

The chain joins TRBV4-3 to TRBJ2-1; a weak D match, TRBD2 (7 bases). Trimming took off 0 bases at V and 5 bases at J, with 17 bases between the two ends. The germline V gene encodes CDR1 LGHNA and CDR2 YSLEER. CDR3 length equals 17 residues. This CDR3 is CASSQDSFGGPDNEQFF. CDR3 nucleotides: TGCGCCAGCAGCCAAGATTCCTTCGGGGGGCCGGACAATGAGCAGTTCTTC.

This chain joins TRBV15 and TRBJ2-7; 7 nucleotides line up with TRBD1. With 3 bases clipped from V and 2 bases from J, the junction kept 7 bases outside the gene matches. The CDR3 covers 15 residues. In germline, CDR1 is LNHNV, CDR2 YYDKDF (reference sequence). CDR3 in amino acids: CATSSPNRGPYEQYF. In nucleotides, the CDR3 is TGTGCCACCAGCAGCCCCAACAGGGGTCCCTACGAGCAGTACTTC. The full variable domain, rest sourced from reference TRBV15 and TRBJ2-7, is DAMVIQNPRYQVTQFGKPVTLSCSQTLNHNVMYWYQQKSSQAPKLLFHYYDKDFNNEADTPDNFQSRRPNTSFCFLDIRSPGLGDTAMYLCATSSPNRGPYEQYFGPGTRLTVT.

This clone was picked up a small number of times. The gene calls are TRBV7-2 and TRBJ2-7; 11 nucleotides match TRBD2. The junction had 4 bases not matched to a gene; V was cut back by 4 bases and J by 2 bases. The CDR3 totals 15 residues. CDR1 and CDR2 (germline): SGHTA, FQGNSA. As DNA, the CDR3 is TGTGCCAGCAGCTATTCTAGCGGGGGGACCTACGAGCAGTACTTC. Its translation is CASSYSSGGTYEQYF.

V is TRBV5-5 and J is TRBJ2-7; 10 bases line up with TRBD1. Germline CDR1 is SGHKS and CDR2 is YYEKEE (reference sequence). This CDR3 is built from 15 residues. The J segment lost 2 bases and the V segment lost 4 bases, leaving 6 bases of the junction unmatched. The CDR3 bases are TGTGCCAGCAGCCCCCCCGGGACAGGGGCCTACGAGCAGTACTTC. Translating gives CASSPPGTGAYEQYF.

This chain connects TRBV28 to TRBJ2-3; 10 nucleotides match TRBD1. The V and J ends lost 8 bases and 0 bases, in that order; junction bases with no gene match: 20. This CDR3 spans 20 amino acids. From germline, CDR1 is MDHEN and CDR2 SYDVKM. The CDR3 loop reads CASLPSPGTGVISSTDTQYF. For the CDR3, the DNA is TGTGCCAGCCTCCCTAGTCCCGGGACAGGGGTGATTTCTAGCACAGATACGCAGTATTTT. The variable domain in full, with the rest retrieved from reference TRBV28 and TRBJ2-3, is DVKVTQSSRYLVKRTGEKVFLECVQDMDHENMFWYRQDPGLGLRLIYFSYDVKMKEKGDIPEGYSVSREKKERFSLILESASTNQTSMYLCASLPSPGTGVISSTDTQYFGPGTRLTVL.

V and J are TRBV10-1 and TRBJ2-1; 8 bases match TRBD1. This CDR3 spans 14 amino acids. Germline loops: CDR1 WNHNN, CDR2 SYGVQD (reference sequence). Trimming took 3 bases from V and 7 from J; bases not matched to a gene: 5. The CDR3 coding sequence is TGCGCCAGCAGTGATCAGGGGGCGCGGAATGAGCAGTTCTTC. It codes for CASSDQGARNEQFF.

V usage is TRBV4-1 and J usage is TRBJ2-7, with 13 bases lining up with TRBD2. J lost 4 bases, V lost 4 bases, and 7 bases had no gene match. Germline V gene data show CDR1 as MGHRA and CDR2 as YSYEKL. The CDR3 length is 16 residues. The CDR3 sequence is CASSLRTSGGAYEQYF. The CDR3, as DNA: TGCGCCAGCAGCCTGAGAACTAGCGGGGGGGCGTACGAGCAGTACTTC.

V usage is TRBV9 and J usage is TRBJ1-1; TRBD1 matches 10 bases. V lost 0 bases, J lost 4 bases, and 3 bases stayed unmatched. Germline CDR1 and CDR2: SGDLS and YYNGEE. CDR3 length equals 15 residues. The CDR3 bases are TGTGCCAGCAGCGTAGGAGGGACAGGGGTCACTGAAGCTTTCTTT. Its translation: CASSVGGTGVTEAFF.

This clone turned up a few times. This chain links TRBV6-1 with TRBJ2-3; possibly TRBD2 for D (5 bases). The CDR3 sequence is 17 residues long. Between the trimmed V and J ends, which lost 4 bases and 2 bases, there was a span of 19 bases. CDR1 and CDR2 from the germline V gene are MNHNS and SASEGT. The CDR3 spells CASSVKEAETHTDTQYF. CDR3 coding DNA: TGTGCCAGCAGTGTAAAGGAGGCAGAAACCCACACAGATACGCAGTATTTT.

The rearrangement links TRBV7-9 to TRBJ1-2, with D tentatively TRBD1 (5 bases). V gave up 3 bases and J gave up 1 base, with 12 bases separating them. Germline CDR1 is SEHNR and CDR2 is FQNEAQ (reference sequence). The CDR3 consists of 15 residues. This CDR3 is CASSFDRNFNYGYTF. CDR3 nucleotide sequence: TGTGCCAGCAGCTTTGACAGAAACTTTAACTATGGCTACACCTTC.

A single count supports this clone. The chain combines TRBV4-1 with TRBJ1-2; D gene ambiguous. The CDR3 totals 16 residues. V lost 1 base, J lost 4 bases, and 16 bases lay in between. Per the germline V gene, CDR1 is MGHRA and CDR2 is YSYEKL. The CDR3 sequence: CASSQGSRTKFYGYTF. The CDR3 nucleotides read TGCGCCAGCAGCCAAGGCTCGCGAACCAAGTTCTATGGCTACACCTTC.

This rearrangement joins TRBV7-2 to TRBJ2-1; TRBD2 agrees at 12 bases. Germline CDR1 reads SGHTA; CDR2 reads FQGNSA. Germline trimming cut 2 bases from V and 9 bases from J; bases unmatched to any gene: 5. The CDR3 has 15 residues. In DNA, the CDR3 is TGTGCCAGCAGCTTAAGGCTAGCGGGGGGGGTTGAGCAGTTCTTC. Its protein product is CASSLRLAGGVEQFF.

The chain carries TRBV28 and TRBJ2-3; TRBD2 matches at 14 bases. V dropped 6 bases and J dropped 6; count of bases not matched to a gene: 5. The CDR3 is 15 residues long. Germline CDR1 and CDR2: MDHEN and SYDVKM. DNA for the CDR3: TGTGCCAGCAGGAAACGACTAGCGGGGGGGGATACGCAGTATTTT. It translates to CASRKRLAGGDTQYF.

The chain recombines TRBV6-1 with TRBJ2-5; 7 nucleotides align to TRBD1. The V and J ends lost 10 bases and 4 bases, in that order; junction bases with no gene match: 15. The CDR3 loop spans 15 amino acids. CDR1 and CDR2 (germline): MNHNS, SASEGT. CDR3 sequence reads: CATGFVTGVGETQYF. The DNA for the CDR3 is TGTGCCACCGGATTCGTAACAGGGGTCGGAGAGACCCAGTACTTC.

J is TRBJ2-7 and V is TRBV4-1, with D possibly being TRBD2 (5 bases). This CDR3 has 14 residues. Germline loops: CDR1 MGHRA, CDR2 YSYEKL. V lost 2 bases to trimming and J lost 2 bases, with 10 bases between them. The CDR3 loop reads CASSQPGSTYEQYF. The CDR3 bases are TGCGCCAGCAGCCAACCGGGATCGACCTACGAGCAGTACTTC.

The chain carries TRBV2 and TRBJ1-1; maybe TRBD1 (6 bases). The CDR3 sequence is 10 residues long. The germline V and J ends were trimmed by 11 bases and 7 bases, with 11 bases remaining between them. The germline V gene has CDR1 SNHLY and CDR2 FYNNEI. CDR3 loop: CAEGGFEAFF. DNA of the CDR3: TGTGCCGAGGGGGGGTTTGAAGCTTTCTTT.

This clone was detected a few times. The genes are TRBV25-1 and TRBJ1-3, with 10 positions matching TRBD1. J was trimmed by 2 bases and V by 6 bases; bases with no gene match: 1. The length of the CDR3 is 14 residues. Germline CDR1 is MGHDK and CDR2 is SYGVNS. As DNA, the CDR3 is TGTGCCAGCAGGGGACAGGGGCCTGGAAACACCATATATTTT. It specifies CASRGQGPGNTIYF.

The count of this clone is one. The chain combines TRBV25-1 with TRBJ2-2, with 10 positions matching TRBD2. V shed 6 bases and J 2 bases; nucleotides not matched to a gene: 3. The CDR3 runs to 15 residues. The V gene's germline CDR1 is MGHDK and CDR2 SYGVNS. The CDR3 reads CASSRTSGNTGELFF. The DNA of the CDR3 is TGTGCCAGCAGCAGGACTAGCGGTAACACCGGGGAGCTGTTTTTT.

The chain uses TRBV29-1 and TRBJ2-7; D is perhaps TRBD2 (6 bases). The germline V and J ends were trimmed by 0 bases and 3 bases, with 15 bases remaining between them. CDR1 is SQVTM and CDR2 is ANQGSEA in the germline V gene. The CDR3 is made up of 15 amino acids. CDR3 DNA sequence: TGCAGCGTTGAAGATCCCATGGTCGGGGGCTACGAGCAGTACTTC. Protein: CSVEDPMVGGYEQYF.